This is a list of T cell receptor beta chains from one sample in a study of regulatory T cells in long-lasting Graves disease. TCRdb analysed the multiplex PCR reads with MiXCR anew, one entry per CDR3 protein. The data contain 700,000 or so distinct CDR3 sequences, 30% of them singletons. Material: peripheral blood mononuclear cells (PBMCs), obtained when the disease was refractory, from a patient treated with antithyroid drugs. These receptors originate from a female donor with Graves disease. CDR3s leave out the opening cysteine and the closing phenylalanine or tryptophan. The order of the fields is J gene, V gene, CDR3 protein.

>TRBJ2-2|TRBV27
ASSLVIVAGPSAGELF
>TRBJ1-2|TRBV20-1
SARDPPGGGYT
>TRBJ2-7|TRBV7-7
ASSLKGSAEQY
>TRBJ2-7|TRBV2
ASSARTGAEQY
>TRBJ1-4|TRBV5-1
ASSRPEEDEKLF
>TRBJ2-7|TRBV3-1
ASSRGQGGRYEQY
>TRBJ1-2|TRBV11-2
ASSLDRRGYGYT
>TRBJ1-6|TRBV20-1
SARVTQGRYNSPLH
>TRBJ2-7|TRBV20-1
SARARASWEQY
>TRBJ1-1|TRBV7-8
ASSLEGRSGTGGRRTEAF
>TRBJ1-1|TRBV12-3/TRBV12-4
ASRPGTAEAF
>TRBJ2-7|TRBV12-5
ASGSSGDSEEGEGYEQY
>TRBJ1-1|TRBV15
ATSLRTESNTEAF
>TRBJ2-5|TRBV6-1
ASSEASGGKTQY
>TRBJ1-4|TRBV3-1
ASSQASSNEKLF
>TRBJ1-2|TRBV24-1
ATSDFGRAGGYT
>TRBJ2-7|TRBV5-6
ASSPGGDSDEQY
>TRBJ1-2|TRBV15
ATSNADRGAYGYT
>TRBJ1-2|TRBV12-3/TRBV12-4
ASSLGGFPRCT
>TRBJ2-4|TRBV12-3/TRBV12-4
ASTVSGRAGIQY
>TRBJ2-7|TRBV5-1
ASSLRDTLADYYEQY
>TRBJ1-1|TRBV20-1
SASSTAGPEAF
>TRBJ1-2|TRBV5-6
ASSFERFPGYT
>TRBJ1-5|TRBV20-1
SANPRLGSNQPQH
>TRBJ1-4|TRBV7-2
ASSPIGITNEKLF
>TRBJ2-7|TRBV6-1
ASGGQGIGDEQY
>TRBJ2-5|TRBV6-1
ASSAGTGFGETQY
>TRBJ1-5|TRBV29-1
SVVYQGGSNQPQH
>TRBJ1-2|TRBV12-3/TRBV12-4
ASSLGAGGVFYYGYT
>TRBJ1-1|TRBV10-3
AISEPGGGTNTEAF
>TRBJ1-3|TRBV12-3/TRBV12-4
ASSRGDSGNTIY
>TRBJ2-7|TRBV5-1
ASSNPRDARSYEQY
>TRBJ1-2|TRBV29-1
SVEHGYGYT
>TRBJ1-5|TRBV25-1
ASSELGPPQPQH
>TRBJ1-2|TRBV7-2
ASSLLPDSVYGYT
>TRBJ2-5|TRBV3-1
ASTRTARGNRETQY
>TRBJ1-5|TRBV6-1
ASSEAWAGAQPQH
>TRBJ2-3|TRBV10-3
ATAGSTDTQY
>TRBJ2-5|TRBV27
ASSLFGTVLQETQY
>TRBJ1-2|TRBV10-1
ASSNGERGYT
>TRBJ1-3|TRBV12-3/TRBV12-4
ASSWDIGTAGNTIY
>TRBJ1-1|TRBV6-2/TRBV6-3
ASSSTGLGAEAF
>TRBJ2-1|TRBV2
ASITGGSLDNEQF
>TRBJ1-1|TRBV5-1
ASSLNPARTEAF